This T cell receptor beta chain was recovered during a study of cytomegalovirus exposure and HLA in healthy donors listed by TCRdb under 2017. Looking at the study overall: According to an earlier analysis of 450 to 650 of the donors, about 179 million T cells yielded 120 million or so unique TCR beta sequences and approximately 300 Gb of sequence data. An early release that covered about 600 HLA-typed donors contained approximately 300 gigabases of sequencing data and tens of millions of unique TCR sequences. The genetic ancestry cluster associated with self-reported Caucasian donors included over 65% of the roughly 400 genotyped donors. The study was designed to test whether signatures of past pathogen exposure could be identified by cataloging public T cell receptors. The study profiled the T cell repertoires of 500 to 800 subjects by immunosequencing and related them to cytomegalovirus serostatus. Besides the first cohort of roughly 700 subjects, a separate validation cohort made up of 120 or so different subjects was used. To predict cytomegalovirus infection status, the study combined high-throughput TCR immunosequencing, statistical association of individual TCRs with disease status, and machine learning. To study patterns of TCR occurrence, a later analysis re-analyzed previously published TCR beta repertoires from around 660 donors and added high-resolution HLA genotyping. Rather than drawing on any new phenotypic data, the later analysis identified candidate immune exposures from TCR beta sequences and the way those sequences occurred across donors. An earlier analysis of 587 of the donors used high-throughput TCR beta sequencing to judge whether each TCR beta V gene segment behaved as functional or pseudogenic. Donor age, sex, ethnicity and CMV serostatus were compiled alongside the repertoire data. In a later genetic analysis, genome-wide SNP genotypes for about three fifths of the roughly 670 donors were used, and that subset was treated as a discovery cohort. Every repertoire in the discovery cohort had been generated on one and the same sequencing platform. Class I and class II HLA loci were covered by the typing at four-digit resolution. Typing coverage differed by locus: A, B, C, DRB1 and DQB1 were typed in about 629-630 donors, DQA1 in about 500, DPA1 in roughly 590, and DPB1 in 472. About five DR-DQ haplotypes were treated as single units for association and clustering because of strong linkage in the cohort. Across under 500 genotyped donors of the cohort, an average of about 250,000 unique TCR beta nucleotide sequences per donor were sequenced, and 15% to 20% of those sequences were non-productive.

As concerns this clone: Its specific antigen is unknown. The sample holds no much larger clone one base away, and base qualities are not on file.

Results the study describes overall, beyond this receptor: In vitro tests confirmed that three of the cytomegalovirus-associated TCR beta chains recognize cytomegalovirus antigens. When HLA alleles, especially DR and DQ, strongly co-occurred, attributing TCR associations to individual alleles was difficult. Several of the top co-occurrence clusters appeared to be linked to parvovirus B19, influenza, CMV and Epstein-Barr virus, according to a later analysis. Immune exposure information for the cohort was limited to CMV serostatus. Compared with the 666-donor mean, donors in an Asian-associated ancestry cluster had fewer N-insertions in productive TCRs, according to a later genetic analysis. In a later analysis, HLA-associated TCR beta chains showed more clonal expansion and lower generation probabilities than non-associated chains that were equally common. An association between a missense DCLRE1C variant and V-gene and J-gene trimming of TCR beta chains was found in a later genetic analysis and replicated in an independent cohort. In an earlier analysis of about 550 of the donors, most TCR beta V segments were observed in productive rearrangements about 90% or about 30% of the time, broadly matching IMGT annotations. Because counts were too low, roughly 17 rarely observed V segments, including chromosome 9 orphons, were left out of the earlier analysis of several hundred of the donors. Only TCR beta chains were sequenced in this cohort, and the absence of alpha or paired-chain data limited detectable features. Most TCR sequences were observed very rarely across donors, whereas some public TCRs were present in many individuals. In a later analysis, about 16,000 TCR beta sequences were associated with specific HLA alleles at a false discovery rate of 0.05. A further reported finding was that TCR beta sequences accurately predicted the HLA-A and HLA-B alleles for most subjects in the first cohort. The study gave a list of more than 150 TCR beta chains associated with cytomegalovirus. In a later analysis, TCR association rates were found to vary across HLA loci, with the most associated TCRs seen for DRB1 alleles and the fewest for HLA-C alleles. Cytomegalovirus status was reported to be diagnosed by the classifier with high specificity and sensitivity in both the original and validation cohorts. Because HLA typing was unavailable for some donors at each locus, only the typed subset was used in association tests. A cluster of highly shared sequence variants was judged likely to be a technical artifact of the sequencing pipeline. Linkage disequilibrium might explain the correlated functional status among segregating V segments, but an unknown experimental factor could not be ruled out. Presence/absence analyses assumed roughly uniform sequencing depth across donors, an assumption that may not hold. Most CMV-associated TCR beta chains appeared to be HLA-restricted in a later analysis, and the HLA associations seemed to be driven largely by CMV exposure. According to the authors, the approach could potentially be generalized to other disease states and immunological phenotypes.

The library was built by means of the immunoSEQ multiplex PCR assay. A mixture of 60 forward primers for TCR Vbeta segments and 13 reverse primers for TCR Jbeta segments was used in the multiplex PCR. The CDR3 region of rearranged TCR beta genes was amplified from genomic DNA by a multiplex PCR assay. The Illumina HiSeq System was used to sequence the amplified TCR beta libraries as 87-base-pair reads. Concerning the study's data processing: In a later analysis, some 80 million unique TCR beta chains were counted across the approximately 640 repertoires, and approximately 11 million of these chains were shared by at least two donors. Raw reads were error-corrected and collapsed into unique sequences by a nearest-neighbor algorithm in which closely related sequences were merged to remove PCR and sequencing errors. Alignment of CDR3 sequences to IMGT reference sequences was used to assign V, D and J gene segments. For a sequence to be retained, a match of at least six nucleotides to both a V gene segment and a J gene segment was required. Rearrangements were called productive when the CDR3 lacked stop codons and stayed in frame with V and J; all others were non-productive. CDR3 was defined by IMGT convention, running from the second conserved V-encoded cysteine to the conserved J-encoded phenylalanine. The earlier analysis of about 610 of the donors excluded sequences that lacked an unambiguous match to a single V gene segment. In an earlier analysis of a few hundred of the donors, a V segment was called functional when productive rearrangements were above 56.7%, and segregating when the standard deviation between donors exceeded 5%. A statistical classification framework was developed to diagnose cytomegalovirus status using the catalog of TCR beta chain sequences. In a later analysis, V and J genes were assigned by comparing TCR nucleotide sequences against IMGT/GENE-DB human TR gene sequences. A later analysis assigned CDR3 sequences and most-parsimonious VDJ recombination scenarios with the TCRdist pipeline. In a later analysis, each TCR beta chain was defined by its CDR3 amino acid sequence together with its V-gene family, and reads lacking a unique V-gene family were excluded. As a way to deal with suspected cross-contamination and a sequencing artifact, a later analysis dropped approximately 570 nucleotide sequences that were highly shared and had low generation probability. In a later analysis, a clonal expansion index for each public chain was calculated from normalized within-repertoire ranks of inferred template counts. A later analysis computed generation probabilities with a VDJ recombination model fitted to out-of-frame rearrangements, and checked the results against IGoR. A later analysis scored TCR-TCR, TCR-HLA and TCR-CMV co-occurrence with hypergeometric tests, applying a repertoire-size bias correction to TCR pairs. To estimate false discovery rates, a later analysis permuted the HLA or CMV assignments 20 times. In a later analysis, co-occurring TCRs were grouped using DBSCAN, with TCRdist sequence similarity added in when clustering inside HLA-allele-positive subsets. Repertoires with fewer than 30,000 or more than 120,000 public chains, plus five repertoires with anomalous nucleotide sharing, were excluded from co-occurrence clustering. Sourced from immuneACCESS, this table was stored by TCRdb with only in-frame sequences that have V and J called. A share of the clones is absent; for the studies checked, an unresolved V gene accounts for under half, and the remainder has no known explanation. V and J calls and clone size are as listed in that table; D and trimming were resolved from the DNA. The sample table contains 90,000 to 110,000 clones; only one count was recorded for 78% of them. Around 1.3% of the sample comes from the top ten.

In total, approximately 610 healthy bone marrow donors made up the cohort. At the time of sampling, every cohort member was nominally healthy, though immune exposures that went unrecorded were likely present. The donor tested CMV seronegative, placing the donor among the 352 seronegative members of the cohort. Each donor provided a peripheral blood sample, and peripheral blood mononuclear cells were used for TCR beta sequencing. The Qiagen DNeasy Blood Extraction Kit was used to extract genomic DNA from the blood cell samples. The TCR comes from a man in his thirties or forties in good health and CMV-seronegative. The sample taken for sequencing was PBMCs.

The CDR3 reads CASSDGLAGYEQYF. The DNA is TGTGCCAGCAGCGACGGACTAGCGGGGTACGAGCAGTACTTC. The sequence joins TRBV9 to TRBJ2-7, with 12 junctional bases fitting TRBD2. V is pruned by 3 bases and J by 4 bases, leaving 2 bases of the junction without a gene match. According to the germline V gene, CDR1 reads SGDLS and CDR2 reads YYNGEE. From the cysteine through the phenylalanine, the CDR3 covers 14 amino acids. The CDR3 DNA has 42 bases and is translated from base 1. Reference TRBV9 and TRBJ2-7 proteins supply the regions before and after the CDR3; the full variable domain is: DSGVTQTPKHLITATGQRVTLRCSPRSGDLSVYWYQQSLDQGLQFLIQYYNGEERAKGNILERFSAQQFPDLHSELNLSSLELGDSALYFCASSDGLAGYEQYFGPGTRLTVT.